This T cell receptor (beta chain) derives from a study of OX40 agonist ivuxolimab in advanced cancers. Study findings and constraints: CD8+ T cells (on average) carried more expanded clones than CD4+ T cells.

The CDR3 contains 16 residues. V was cut by 6 bases and J by 2 bases, with 17 bases left in between. Germline V lookup: CDR1 LNHDA, CDR2 SQIVND (reference sequence). Generated by immunoSEQ multiplex PCR, the TCRdb table keeps only in-frame clones and is missing some. The repertoire has approximately 100,000 clones, 90% to 95% of them found once; the top ten carry around 0.33%. For this clone: The antigen remains unidentified.

The sequences come from CD4+ or CD8+ T cells sorted from blood, collected in a trial of the OX40 agonist ivuxolimab. The source is an adult with an advanced solid tumor such as melanoma, head and neck, liver or kidney cancer. The chain couples TRBV19 to TRBJ2-4; possibly TRBD2 for D (6 bases). CDR3 DNA sequence: TGTGCCAGTAGCCCCTGGGGGGTCGACTCCAAAAACATTCAGTACTTC. It encodes CASSPWGVDSKNIQYF.